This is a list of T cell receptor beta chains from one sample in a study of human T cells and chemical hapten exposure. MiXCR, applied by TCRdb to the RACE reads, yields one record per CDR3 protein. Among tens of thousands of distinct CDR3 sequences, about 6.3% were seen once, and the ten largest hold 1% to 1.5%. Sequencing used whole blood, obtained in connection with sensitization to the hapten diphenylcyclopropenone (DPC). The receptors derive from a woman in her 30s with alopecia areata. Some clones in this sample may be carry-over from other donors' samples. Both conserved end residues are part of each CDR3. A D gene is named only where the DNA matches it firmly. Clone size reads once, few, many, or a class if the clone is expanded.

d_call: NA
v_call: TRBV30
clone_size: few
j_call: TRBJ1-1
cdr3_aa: CAWSDREIEAFF
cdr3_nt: TGTGCCTGGAGTGACAGGGAGATAGAAGCTTTCTTT

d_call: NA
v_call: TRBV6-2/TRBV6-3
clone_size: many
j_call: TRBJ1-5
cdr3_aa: CASSSVMGGNQPQHF
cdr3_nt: TGTGCCAGCAGTTCTGTTATGGGGGGGAATCAGCCCCAGCATTTT

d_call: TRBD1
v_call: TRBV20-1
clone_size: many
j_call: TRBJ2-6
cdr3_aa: CSASTLGQGLSGANVLTF
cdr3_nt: TGCAGTGCTAGCACCTTGGGACAGGGATTGTCTGGGGCCAACGTCCTGACTTTC

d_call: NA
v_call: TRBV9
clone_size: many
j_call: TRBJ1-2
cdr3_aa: CASSVRDFEGVGYTF
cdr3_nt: TGTGCCAGCAGCGTCCGGGACTTCGAGGGTGTCGGCTACACCTTC

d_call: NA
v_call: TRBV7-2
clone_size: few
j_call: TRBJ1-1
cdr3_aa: CASSLFRAPLAEAFF
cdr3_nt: TGTGCCAGCAGCTTATTCCGGGCCCCCTTAGCTGAAGCTTTCTTT

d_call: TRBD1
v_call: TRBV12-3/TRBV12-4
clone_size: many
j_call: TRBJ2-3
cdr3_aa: CASGRGQGVLYF
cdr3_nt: TGTGCCAGCGGCCGGGGACAGGGCGTTCTGTATTTT

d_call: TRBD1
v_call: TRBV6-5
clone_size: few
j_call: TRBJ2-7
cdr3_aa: CASSYPTGTGVYEQYF
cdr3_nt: TGTGCCAGCAGTTACCCGACCGGGACAGGGGTCTACGAGCAGTACTTC

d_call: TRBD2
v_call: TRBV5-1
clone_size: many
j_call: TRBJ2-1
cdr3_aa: CASEEGTSGGDEQFF
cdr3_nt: TGCGCCAGCGAAGAAGGGACTAGCGGGGGCGATGAGCAGTTCTTC

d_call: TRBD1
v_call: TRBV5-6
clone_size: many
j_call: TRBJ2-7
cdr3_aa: CASSLGGTGVSYEQYF
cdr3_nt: TGTGCCAGCAGTCTGGGGGGGACAGGGGTGTCCTACGAGCAGTACTTC

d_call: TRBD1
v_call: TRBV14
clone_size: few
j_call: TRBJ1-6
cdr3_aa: CASSQIGQGPNSPLHF
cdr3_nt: TGTGCCAGCAGTCAAATTGGACAGGGACCTAATTCACCCCTCCACTTT

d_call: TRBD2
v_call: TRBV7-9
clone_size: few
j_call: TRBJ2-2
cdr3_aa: CASSLGLAGASATGELFF
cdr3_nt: TGTGCCAGCAGCTTAGGACTAGCGGGAGCTTCGGCCACCGGGGAGCTGTTTTTT

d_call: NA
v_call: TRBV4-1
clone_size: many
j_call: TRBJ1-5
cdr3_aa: CASSQEGFRRYQPQHF
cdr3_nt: TGCGCCAGCAGCCAAGAAGGTTTCCGGCGGTATCAGCCCCAGCATTTT

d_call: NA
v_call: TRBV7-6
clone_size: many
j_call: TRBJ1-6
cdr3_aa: CASSLSTDYNSPLHF
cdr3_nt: TGTGCCAGCAGCTTATCGACGGACTATAATTCACCCCTCCACTTT